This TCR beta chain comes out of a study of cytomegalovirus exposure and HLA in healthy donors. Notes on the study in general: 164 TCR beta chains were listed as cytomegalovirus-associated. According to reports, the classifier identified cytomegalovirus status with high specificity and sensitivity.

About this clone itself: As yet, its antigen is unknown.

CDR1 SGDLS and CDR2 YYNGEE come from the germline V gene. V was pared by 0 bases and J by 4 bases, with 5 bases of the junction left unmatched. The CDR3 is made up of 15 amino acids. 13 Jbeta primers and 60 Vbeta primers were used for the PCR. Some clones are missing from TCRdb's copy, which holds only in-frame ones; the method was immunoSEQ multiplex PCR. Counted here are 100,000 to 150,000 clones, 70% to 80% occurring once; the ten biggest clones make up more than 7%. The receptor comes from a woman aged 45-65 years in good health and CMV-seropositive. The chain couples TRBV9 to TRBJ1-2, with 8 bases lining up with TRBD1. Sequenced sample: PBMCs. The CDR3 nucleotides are TGTGCCAGCAGCGTAGGGACAGGGCCTTTCTATGGCTACACCTTC. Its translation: CASSVGTGPFYGYTF. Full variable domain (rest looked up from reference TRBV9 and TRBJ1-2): DSGVTQTPKHLITATGQRVTLRCSPRSGDLSVYWYQQSLDQGLQFLIQYYNGEERAKGNILERFSAQQFPDLHSELNLSSLELGDSALYFCASSVGTGPFYGYTFGSGTRLTVV.